The 8 T cell receptor beta chains below all came from one sample that was sequenced in a study of pediatric ulcerative colitis. TCRdb's table, derived via immunoSEQ multiplex PCR, lists solely in-frame clones and lacks some. Of 55,000 to 75,000 clones listed, approximately 87% were seen once; the top ten hold roughly 3%. Sequenced input: blood. Source of these receptors: a boy between 10 and 17 years old with severe ulcerative colitis.

This sequence joins TRBV5-6 and TRBJ2-2; tentatively, D is TRBD1 (5 bases). There are 15 residues in the CDR3. From germline, CDR1 is SGHDT and CDR2 YYEEEE. Trimming took 5 bases from V and 1 from J, leaving 12 bases between them. The CDR3 DNA sequence: TGTGCCAGCAGGTCAGGGTGGTTGAACACCGGGGAGCTGTTTTTT. This codes for CASRSGWLNTGELFF. Looking up the rest from reference TRBV5-6 and TRBJ2-2 gives the full variable domain: DAGVTQSPTHLIKTRGQQVTLRCSPKSGHDTVSWYQQALGQGPQFIFQYYEEEERQRGNFPDRFSGHQFPNYSSELNVNALLLGDSALYLCASRSGWLNTGELFFGEGSRLTVL.

This sequence joins TRBV29-1 and TRBJ2-7, with a possible D match to TRBD1 (6 bases). CDR3 length: 13 residues. From germline, CDR1 is SQVTM and CDR2 ANQGSEA. The germline V and J ends were trimmed by 6 bases and 4 bases, with 16 bases remaining between them. The DNA of the CDR3 is TGCAGCGTAAGGACAGTTCTAGGGTACGAGCAGTACTTC. It is translated as CSVRTVLGYEQYF.

This chain links TRBV21-1 with TRBJ2-7; the table's D call, TRBD2, was not checked against the DNA. TRBV21-1 represents a pseudogene. The CDR3 is made up of 15 amino acids. CDR3 sequence (DNA): TGTGCCAGCAGCAAATGCGGGGTAGGAATCTACGAGCAGTACTTC. Protein product: CASSKCGVGIYEQYF.

V gene TRBV5-1 combines with J gene TRBJ2-7, with 11 bases fitting TRBD2. Germline CDR1 is SGHRS and CDR2 is YFSETQ. J gave up 5 bases and V 0 bases, and 7 bases lay outside the gene matches. CDR3 length: 16 residues. The CDR3 spells CASSLGLAGGLNEQYF. The DNA of the CDR3 is TGCGCCAGCAGCTTGGGTCTAGCGGGAGGATTGAACGAGCAGTACTTC.

This chain connects TRBV11-3 to TRBJ2-7, with 7 bases matching TRBD2. V was pared by 5 bases and J by 5 bases, with 9 bases of the junction left unmatched. This CDR3 comprises 14 residues. The germline gives CDR1 SGHNT, CDR2 YENEEA. CDR3 loop: CASSPRTRDHEQYF. CDR3 coding DNA: TGTGCCAGCAGCCCGAGGACTAGAGACCACGAGCAGTACTTC.

The chain joins TRBV11-2 to TRBJ1-2; TRBD1 matches 7 bases. The CDR3 sequence is 16 residues long. V gave up 0 bases and J gave up 0 bases; unmatched junction bases: 4. The germline gives CDR1 SGHAT, CDR2 FQNNGV. The CDR3 region is CASSLDTGTANYGYTF. CDR3 nucleotide sequence: TGTGCCAGCAGCTTAGATACCGGGACAGCTAACTATGGCTACACCTTC.

The chain uses TRBV7-3 and TRBJ1-2, with no clear D. CDR1 SGHTA and CDR2 FQGTGA come from the germline V gene. The length of the CDR3 is 13 residues. Trimming removed 5 bases at V and 2 bases at J, with 9 bases between. The CDR3: CASSAGPNYGYTF. CDR3 DNA sequence: TGTGCCAGCAGCGCCGGCCCCAACTATGGCTACACCTTC.

This clone came up a few times. V usage is TRBV9 and J usage is TRBJ2-1, with a possible D match to TRBD1 (6 bases). Germline V gene data show CDR1 as SGDLS and CDR2 as YYNGEE. This CDR3 has 15 amino acids. The V and J ends lost 4 bases and 5 bases respectively, with 16 bases between them. DNA for the CDR3: TGTGCCAGCAGCCCTCGTGGGGGACACGACAATGAGCAGTTCTTC. Translated: CASSPRGGHDNEQFF.